This TCR beta chain is from a study of cytomegalovirus exposure and HLA in healthy donors. Whole-study findings and limits: Accounts indicate the classifier identified cytomegalovirus status with strong specificity and sensitivity.

The CDR3 is 17 amino acids. From germline, CDR1 is SGDLS and CDR2 YYNGEE. V lost 4 bases to trimming and J lost 4 bases, with 21 bases between them. A note on this clone: Its antigen is still unknown.

Amplification used 60 Vbeta primers and 13 Jbeta primers. Assay used: immunoSEQ multiplex PCR; TCRdb lists only in-frame clones, some missing. Here the sample spans under 200,000 clones, about 71% being singletons. This chain links TRBV9 with TRBJ2-1; maybe TRBD1 (5 bases). The sequenced material came from PBMCs. The clonotype originates from a woman between 35 and 50 years old in good health and CMV-seropositive. This CDR3 is CASSLEEAAGAYNEQFF. The CDR3 coding sequence is TGTGCCAGCAGCCTAGAAGAGGCGGCTGGGGCATACAATGAGCAGTTCTTC.